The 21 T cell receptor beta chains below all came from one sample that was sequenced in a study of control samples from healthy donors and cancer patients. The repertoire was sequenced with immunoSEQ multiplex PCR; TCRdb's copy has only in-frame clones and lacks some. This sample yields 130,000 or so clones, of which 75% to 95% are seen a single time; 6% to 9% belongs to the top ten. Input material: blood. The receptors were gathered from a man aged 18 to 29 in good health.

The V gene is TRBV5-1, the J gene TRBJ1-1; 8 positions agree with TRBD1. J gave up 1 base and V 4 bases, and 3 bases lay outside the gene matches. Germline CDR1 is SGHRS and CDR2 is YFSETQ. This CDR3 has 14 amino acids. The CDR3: CASSRDRRNTEAFF. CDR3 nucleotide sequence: TGCGCCAGCAGCCGGGACAGGCGGAACACTGAAGCTTTCTTT. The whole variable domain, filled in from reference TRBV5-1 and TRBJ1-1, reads KAGVTQTPRYLIKTRGQQVTLSCSPISGHRSVSWYQQTPGQGLQFLFEYFSETQRNKGNFPGRFSGRQFSNSRSEMNVSTLELGDSALYLCASSRDRRNTEAFFGQGTRLTVV.

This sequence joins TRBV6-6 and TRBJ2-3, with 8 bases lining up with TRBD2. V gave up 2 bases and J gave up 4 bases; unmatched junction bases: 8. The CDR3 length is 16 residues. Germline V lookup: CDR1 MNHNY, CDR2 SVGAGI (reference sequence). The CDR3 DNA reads TGTGCCAGCAGTTACCCGTCGGGGGGGTTCCCAGATACGCAGTATTTT. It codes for CASSYPSGGFPDTQYF.

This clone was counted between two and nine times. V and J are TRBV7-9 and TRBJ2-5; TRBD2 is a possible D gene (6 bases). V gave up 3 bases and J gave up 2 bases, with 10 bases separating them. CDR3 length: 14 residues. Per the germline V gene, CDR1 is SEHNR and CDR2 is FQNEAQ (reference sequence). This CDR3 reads CASSFVGGQETQYF. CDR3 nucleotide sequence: TGTGCCAGCAGCTTCGTGGGGGGTCAAGAGACCCAGTACTTC.

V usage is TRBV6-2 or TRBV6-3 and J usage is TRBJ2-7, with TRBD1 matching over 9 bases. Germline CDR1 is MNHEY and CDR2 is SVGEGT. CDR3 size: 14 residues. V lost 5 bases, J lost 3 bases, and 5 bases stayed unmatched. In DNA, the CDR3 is TGTGCCAGCAGTCCCGGGACAGGGATCTACGAGCAGTACTTC. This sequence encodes CASSPGTGIYEQYF.

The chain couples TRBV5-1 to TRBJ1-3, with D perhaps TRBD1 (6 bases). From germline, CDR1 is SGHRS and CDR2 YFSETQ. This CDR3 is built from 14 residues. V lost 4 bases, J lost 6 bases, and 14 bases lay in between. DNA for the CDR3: TGCGCCAGCAGCCGAAAAAGGGGGGAAAACACCATATATTTT. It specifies CASSRKRGENTIYF.

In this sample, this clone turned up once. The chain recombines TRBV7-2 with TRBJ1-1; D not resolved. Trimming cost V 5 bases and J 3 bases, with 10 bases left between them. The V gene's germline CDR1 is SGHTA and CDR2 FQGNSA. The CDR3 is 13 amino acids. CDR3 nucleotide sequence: TGTGCCAGCAGCCTTCTTCTCCACACTGAAGCTTTCTTT. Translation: CASSLLLHTEAFF.

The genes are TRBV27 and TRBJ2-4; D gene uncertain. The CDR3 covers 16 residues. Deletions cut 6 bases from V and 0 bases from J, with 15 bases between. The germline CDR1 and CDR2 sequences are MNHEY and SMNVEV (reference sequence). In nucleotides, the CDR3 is TGTGCCAGCAGGGCTACTGGTACTCTAGCCAAAAACATTCAGTACTTC. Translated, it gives CASRATGTLAKNIQYF.

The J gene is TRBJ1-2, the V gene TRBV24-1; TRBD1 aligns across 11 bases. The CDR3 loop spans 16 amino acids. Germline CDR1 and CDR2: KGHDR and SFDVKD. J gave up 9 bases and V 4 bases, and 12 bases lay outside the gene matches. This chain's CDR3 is CATSDPHPDRGHSYTF. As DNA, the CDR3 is TGTGCCACCAGTGACCCTCATCCGGACAGGGGGCATAGCTACACCTTC.

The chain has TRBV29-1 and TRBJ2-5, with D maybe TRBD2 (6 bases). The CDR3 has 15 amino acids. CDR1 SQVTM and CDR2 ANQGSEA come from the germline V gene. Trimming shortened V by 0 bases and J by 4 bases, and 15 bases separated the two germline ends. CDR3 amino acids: CSVEDPPGGGETQYF. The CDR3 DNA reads TGCAGCGTTGAAGATCCCCCCGGGGGTGGAGAGACCCAGTACTTC.

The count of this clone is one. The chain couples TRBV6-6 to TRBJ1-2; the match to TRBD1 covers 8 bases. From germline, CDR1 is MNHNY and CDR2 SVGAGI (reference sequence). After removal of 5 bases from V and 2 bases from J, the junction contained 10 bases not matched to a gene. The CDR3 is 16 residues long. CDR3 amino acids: CASSRTPGQVNYGYTF. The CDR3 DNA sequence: TGTGCCAGCAGTAGGACCCCGGGACAGGTCAACTATGGCTACACCTTC.

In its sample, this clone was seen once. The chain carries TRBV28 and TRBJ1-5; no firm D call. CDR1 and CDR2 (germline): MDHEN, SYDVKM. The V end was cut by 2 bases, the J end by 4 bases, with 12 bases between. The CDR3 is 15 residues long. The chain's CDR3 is CASSLRVSANQPQHF. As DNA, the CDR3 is TGTGCCAGCAGTTTACGGGTGTCGGCGAATCAGCCCCAGCATTTT.

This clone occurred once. DNA of the CDR3: TGTGCCAGCAGCTTAATAGGAGTGGGACAAGACAAAGAAGCTTTCTTT. It translates to CASSLIGVGQDKEAFF. The J gene is TRBJ1-1, the V gene TRBV7-9; D possibly corresponds to TRBD1 (6 bases). This CDR3 is 16 amino acids long. Trimming removed 2 bases from V and 8 bases from J, with 21 bases in between. Germline CDR1 and CDR2: SEHNR and FQNEAQ (reference sequence).

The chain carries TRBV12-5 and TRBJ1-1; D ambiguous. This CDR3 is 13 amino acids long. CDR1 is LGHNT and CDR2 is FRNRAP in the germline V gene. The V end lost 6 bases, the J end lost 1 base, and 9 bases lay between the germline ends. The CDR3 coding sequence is TGTGCTAGTGGCCTGGCCGAGAACACTGAAGCTTTCTTT. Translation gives CASGLAENTEAFF.

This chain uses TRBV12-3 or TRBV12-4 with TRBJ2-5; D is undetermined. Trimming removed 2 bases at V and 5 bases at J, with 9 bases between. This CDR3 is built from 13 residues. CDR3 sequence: CASSLRSEETQYF. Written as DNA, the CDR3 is TGTGCCAGCAGTTTAAGGAGTGAGGAGACCCAGTACTTC.

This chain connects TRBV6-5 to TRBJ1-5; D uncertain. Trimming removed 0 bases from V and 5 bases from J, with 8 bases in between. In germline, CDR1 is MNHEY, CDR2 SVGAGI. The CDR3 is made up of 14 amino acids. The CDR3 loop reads CASSYSRSDQPQHF. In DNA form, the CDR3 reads TGTGCCAGCAGTTACTCTAGGTCTGATCAGCCCCAGCATTTT.

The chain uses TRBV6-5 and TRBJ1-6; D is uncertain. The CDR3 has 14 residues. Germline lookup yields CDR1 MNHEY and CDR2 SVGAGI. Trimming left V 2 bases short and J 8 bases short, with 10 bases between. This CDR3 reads CASSYRVGDSPLHF. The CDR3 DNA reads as TGTGCCAGCAGTTACCGAGTTGGGGATTCACCCCTCCACTTT.

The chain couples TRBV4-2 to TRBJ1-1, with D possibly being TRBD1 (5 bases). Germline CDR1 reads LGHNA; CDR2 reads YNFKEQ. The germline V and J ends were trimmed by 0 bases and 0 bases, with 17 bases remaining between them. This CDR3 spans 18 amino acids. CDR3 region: CASSQDLGASFMNTEAFF. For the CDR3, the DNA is TGTGCCAGCAGCCAAGATCTAGGGGCGAGTTTTATGAACACTGAAGCTTTCTTT.

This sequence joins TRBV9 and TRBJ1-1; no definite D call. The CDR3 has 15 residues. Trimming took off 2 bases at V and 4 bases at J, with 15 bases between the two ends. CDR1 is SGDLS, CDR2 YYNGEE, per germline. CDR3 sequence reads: CASSVEEGMGTEAFF. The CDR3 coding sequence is TGTGCCAGCAGCGTCGAGGAGGGAATGGGCACTGAAGCTTTCTTT.

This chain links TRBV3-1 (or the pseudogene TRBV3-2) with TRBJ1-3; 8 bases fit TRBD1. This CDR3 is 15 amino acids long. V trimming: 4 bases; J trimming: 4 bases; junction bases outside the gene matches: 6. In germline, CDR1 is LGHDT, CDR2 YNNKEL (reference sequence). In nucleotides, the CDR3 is TGTGCCAGCAGCCTCGACCGGGACAGGGGAAACACCATATATTTT. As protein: CASSLDRDRGNTIYF.

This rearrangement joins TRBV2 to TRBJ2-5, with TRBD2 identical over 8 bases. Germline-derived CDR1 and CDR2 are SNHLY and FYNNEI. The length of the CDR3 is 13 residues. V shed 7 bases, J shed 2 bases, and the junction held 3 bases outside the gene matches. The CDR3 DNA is TGTGCCAGCAAGGAGCGGGGGCAAGAGACCCAGTACTTC. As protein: CASKERGQETQYF. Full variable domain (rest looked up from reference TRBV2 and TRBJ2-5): EPEVTQTPSHQVTQMGQEVILRCVPISNHLYFYWYRQILGQKVEFLVSFYNNEISEKSEIFDDQFSVERPDGSNFTLKIRSTKLEDSAMYFCASKERGQETQYFGPGTRLLVL.

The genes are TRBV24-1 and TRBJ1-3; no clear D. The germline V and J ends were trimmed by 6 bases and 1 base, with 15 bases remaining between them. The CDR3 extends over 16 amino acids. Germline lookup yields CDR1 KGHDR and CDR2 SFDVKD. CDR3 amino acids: CATSNPPLRSGNTIYF. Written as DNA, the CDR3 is TGTGCCACCAGTAATCCCCCCCTAAGGTCTGGAAACACCATATATTTT.